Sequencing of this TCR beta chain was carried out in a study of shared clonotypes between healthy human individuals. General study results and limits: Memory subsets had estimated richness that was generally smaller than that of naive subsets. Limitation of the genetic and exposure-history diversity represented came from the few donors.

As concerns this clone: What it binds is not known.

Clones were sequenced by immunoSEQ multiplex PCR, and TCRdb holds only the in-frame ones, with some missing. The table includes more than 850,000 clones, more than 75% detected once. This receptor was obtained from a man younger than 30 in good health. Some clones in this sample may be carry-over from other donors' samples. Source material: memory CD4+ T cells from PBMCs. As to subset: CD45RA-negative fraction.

In nucleotides, the CDR3 is TGTGCCAGCAGTCCCTGGAGACAGGGGGCCAGCAATGAGCAGTTCTTC. Protein: CASSPWRQGASNEQFF. This sequence joins TRBV28 and TRBJ2-1; 10 bases line up with TRBD1. The CDR3 contains 16 residues. The germline CDR1 and CDR2 sequences are MDHEN and SYDVKM. Unmatched junction bases numbered 10, after V lost 5 bases and J lost 6 bases.